The T cell receptor (beta chain) described here comes from a study of PD-1 blockade in classical Hodgkin lymphoma. Findings and caveats of the study: Diminished baseline TCR diversity has been reported in newly diagnosed patients relative to healthy donors. Those patients who began receiving nivolumab less than 1 year after ASCT had lower diversity, and they were excluded.

Method: immunoSEQ multiplex PCR; TCRdb's copy keeps in-frame clones and lacks some. Among 20,000 to 25,000 clones, around four fifths were seen once, and the ten largest hold less than 50%. Note on this clone: Its target is not known.

Every patient relapsed after autologous stem cell transplantation, and brentuximab vedotin exposure varied. The sample in question was peripheral blood mononuclear cells (PBMCs), obtained before the second cycle of nivolumab. This receptor was obtained from a human donor with classical Hodgkin lymphoma.

CDR3 in amino acids: CASSLELLSYNEQFF. The CDR3 DNA follows: TGCGCCAGCAGCTTAGAGCTACTCTCCTACAATGAGCAGTTCTTC. This chain links TRBV5-1 with TRBJ2-1; D is uncertain. Germline-derived CDR1 and CDR2 are SGHRS and YFSETQ. V dropped 2 bases and J dropped 0 bases, with 9 bases sitting between them. CDR3 length: 15 amino acids.